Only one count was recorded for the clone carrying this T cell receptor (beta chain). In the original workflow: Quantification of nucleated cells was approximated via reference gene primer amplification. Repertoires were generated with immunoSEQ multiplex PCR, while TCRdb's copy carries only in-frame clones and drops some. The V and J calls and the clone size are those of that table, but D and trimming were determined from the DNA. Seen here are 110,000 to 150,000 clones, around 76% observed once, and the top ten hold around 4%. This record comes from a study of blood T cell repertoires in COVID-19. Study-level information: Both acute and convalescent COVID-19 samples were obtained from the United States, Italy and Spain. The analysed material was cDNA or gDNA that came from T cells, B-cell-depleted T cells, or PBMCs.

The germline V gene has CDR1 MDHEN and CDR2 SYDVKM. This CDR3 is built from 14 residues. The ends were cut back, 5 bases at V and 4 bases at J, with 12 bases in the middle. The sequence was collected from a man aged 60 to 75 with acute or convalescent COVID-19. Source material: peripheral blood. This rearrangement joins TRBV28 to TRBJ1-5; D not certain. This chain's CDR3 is CASSRSGGNQPQHF. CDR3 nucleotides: TGTGCCAGCAGTCGTTCCGGAGGGAATCAGCCCCAGCATTTT.